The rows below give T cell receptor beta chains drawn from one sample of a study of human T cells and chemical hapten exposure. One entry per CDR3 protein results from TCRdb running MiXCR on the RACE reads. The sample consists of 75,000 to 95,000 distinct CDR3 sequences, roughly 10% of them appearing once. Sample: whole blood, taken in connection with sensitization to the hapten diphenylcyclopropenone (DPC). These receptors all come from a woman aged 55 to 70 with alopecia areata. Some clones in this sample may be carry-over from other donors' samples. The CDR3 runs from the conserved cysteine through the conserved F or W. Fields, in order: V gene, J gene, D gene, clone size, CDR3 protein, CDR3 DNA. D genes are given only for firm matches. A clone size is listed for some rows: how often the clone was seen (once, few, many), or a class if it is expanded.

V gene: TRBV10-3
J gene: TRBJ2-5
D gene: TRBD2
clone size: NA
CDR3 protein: CAIGGLAGEETQYF
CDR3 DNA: TGTGCCATCGGCGGACTAGCGGGGGAAGAGACCCAGTACTTC

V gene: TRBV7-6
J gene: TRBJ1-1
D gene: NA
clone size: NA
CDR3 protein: CASSPGPGFVTEAFF
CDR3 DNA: TGTGCCAGCAGCCCCGGACCGGGTTTTGTCACTGAAGCTTTCTTT

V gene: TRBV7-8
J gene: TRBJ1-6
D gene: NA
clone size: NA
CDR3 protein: CASSPLLMASSYNSPLHF
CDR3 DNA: TGTGCCAGCAGCCCCCTTTTAATGGCGAGCTCCTATAATTCACCCCTCCACTTT

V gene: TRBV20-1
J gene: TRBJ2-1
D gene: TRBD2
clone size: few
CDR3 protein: CSARATSGGADEQFF
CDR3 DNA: TGCAGTGCTAGAGCGACTAGCGGGGGGGCAGATGAGCAGTTCTTC

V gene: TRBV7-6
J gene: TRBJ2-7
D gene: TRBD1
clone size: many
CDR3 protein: CASSSRWDSEQYF
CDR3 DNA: TGTGCCAGCAGCTCGCGATGGGACAGCGAGCAGTACTTC

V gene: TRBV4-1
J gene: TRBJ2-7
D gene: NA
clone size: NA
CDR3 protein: CASSQAQGGEQYF
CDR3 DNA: TGCGCCAGCAGCCAAGCCCAGGGGGGCGAGCAGTACTTC

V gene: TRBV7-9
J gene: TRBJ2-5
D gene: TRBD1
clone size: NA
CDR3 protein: CASSLAGQGLETQYF
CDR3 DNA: TGTGCCAGCAGCTTAGCGGGACAGGGGTTGGAGACCCAGTACTTC

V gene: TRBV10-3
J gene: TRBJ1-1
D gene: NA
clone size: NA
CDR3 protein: CAIQGTTNTEAFF
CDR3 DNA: TGTGCCATTCAGGGCACAACAAACACTGAAGCTTTCTTT

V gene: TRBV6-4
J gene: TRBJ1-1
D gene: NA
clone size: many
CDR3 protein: CASSANMNTEAFF
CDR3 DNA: TGTGCCAGCAGTGCAAACATGAACACTGAAGCTTTCTTT

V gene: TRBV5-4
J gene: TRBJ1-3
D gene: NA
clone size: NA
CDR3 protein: CASSFNWGNTIYF
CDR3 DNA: TGTGCCAGCAGCTTCAACTGGGGAAACACCATATATTTT

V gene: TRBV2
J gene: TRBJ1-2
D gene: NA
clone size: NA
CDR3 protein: CASRFIPDSDYGYTF
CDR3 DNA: TGTGCCAGCAGATTCATTCCGGACAGCGACTATGGCTACACCTTC

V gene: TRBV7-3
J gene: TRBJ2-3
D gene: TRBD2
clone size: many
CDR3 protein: CASSRSGGGDTQYF
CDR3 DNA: TGTGCCAGCAGCCGTAGCGGGGGCGGAGATACGCAGTATTTT

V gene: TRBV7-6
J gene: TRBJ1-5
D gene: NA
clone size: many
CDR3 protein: CASSSGIWNQPQHF
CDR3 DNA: TGTGCCAGCAGCTCCGGCATCTGGAATCAGCCCCAGCATTTT

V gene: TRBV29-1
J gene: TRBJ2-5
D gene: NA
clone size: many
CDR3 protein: CSVAHTAVPETQYF
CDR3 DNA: TGCAGCGTTGCCCACACAGCTGTCCCGGAGACCCAGTACTTC

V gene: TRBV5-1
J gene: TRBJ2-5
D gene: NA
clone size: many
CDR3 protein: CASSLAQPLGETQYF
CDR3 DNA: TGCGCCAGCAGCTTGGCACAGCCCCTTGGAGAGACCCAGTACTTC

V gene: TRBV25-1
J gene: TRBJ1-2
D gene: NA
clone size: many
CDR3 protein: CASSESGGAFFGYTF
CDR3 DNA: TGTGCCAGCAGTGAATCAGGAGGCGCCTTCTTTGGCTACACCTTC

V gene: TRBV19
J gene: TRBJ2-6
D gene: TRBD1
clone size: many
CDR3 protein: CASSARQGARSGANVLTF
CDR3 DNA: TGTGCCAGTAGTGCCAGACAGGGGGCGAGGTCTGGGGCCAACGTCCTGACTTTC

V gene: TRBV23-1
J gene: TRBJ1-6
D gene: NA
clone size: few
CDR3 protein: CASSPWGNSPLHF
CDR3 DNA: TGCGCCAGCAGCCCCTGGGGTAATTCACCCCTCCACTTT

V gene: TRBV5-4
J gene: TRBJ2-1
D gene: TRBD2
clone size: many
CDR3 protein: CASSLGLAGNNEQFF
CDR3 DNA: TGTGCCAGCAGCCTGGGACTAGCGGGGAATAATGAGCAGTTCTTC

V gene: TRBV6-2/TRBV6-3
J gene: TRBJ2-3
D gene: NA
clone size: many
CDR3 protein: CASSYSRRGLSTDTQYF
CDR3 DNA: TGTGCCAGCAGTTACTCGAGGCGGGGGCTCAGCACAGATACGCAGTATTTT

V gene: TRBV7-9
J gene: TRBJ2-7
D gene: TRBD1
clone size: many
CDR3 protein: CASSLADRGTNYF
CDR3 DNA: TGTGCCAGCAGCTTAGCGGACAGGGGCACTAACTACTTC

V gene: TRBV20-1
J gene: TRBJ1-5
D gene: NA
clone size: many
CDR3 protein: CSARLEFVGNQPQHF
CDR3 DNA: TGCAGTGCTAGACTGGAGTTCGTCGGCAATCAGCCCCAGCATTTT

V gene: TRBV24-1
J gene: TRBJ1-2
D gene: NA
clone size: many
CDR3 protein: CATSDTDRHPYGYTF
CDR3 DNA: TGTGCCACCAGTGACACTGACAGGCACCCTTATGGCTACACCTTC

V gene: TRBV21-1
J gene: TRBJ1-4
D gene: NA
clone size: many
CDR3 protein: CASPRDDEKLFF
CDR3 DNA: TGTGCCAGCCCCAGGGATGATGAAAAACTGTTTTTT

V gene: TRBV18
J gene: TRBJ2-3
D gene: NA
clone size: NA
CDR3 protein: CASSSQVSTDTQYF
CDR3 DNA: TGTGCCAGCTCATCACAGGTTAGCACAGATACGCAGTATTTT

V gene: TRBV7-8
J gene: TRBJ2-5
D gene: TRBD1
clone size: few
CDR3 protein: CASRPGQPQETQYF
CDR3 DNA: TGTGCCAGCAGACCGGGACAGCCACAAGAGACCCAGTACTTC

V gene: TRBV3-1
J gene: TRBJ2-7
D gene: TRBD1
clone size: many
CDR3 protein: CASSQDGTGINYEQYF
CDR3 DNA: TGTGCCAGCAGCCAAGACGGGACAGGGATAAACTACGAGCAGTACTTC

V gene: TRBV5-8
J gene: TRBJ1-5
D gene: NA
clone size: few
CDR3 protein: CASSLEGRLNQPQHF
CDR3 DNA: TGTGCCAGCAGCTTGGAGGGGAGGTTAAATCAGCCCCAGCATTTT

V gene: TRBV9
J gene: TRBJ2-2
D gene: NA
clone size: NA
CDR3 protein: CASSGRGELFF
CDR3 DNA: TGTGCCAGCAGCGGCAGGGGGGAGCTGTTTTTT

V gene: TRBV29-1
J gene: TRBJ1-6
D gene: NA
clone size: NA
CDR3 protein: CSAGGGDFNSPLHF
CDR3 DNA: TGCAGCGCCGGCGGGGGGGACTTTAATTCACCCCTCCACTTT

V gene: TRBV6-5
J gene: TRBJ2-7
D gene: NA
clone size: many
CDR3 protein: CASSYMGWDGYEQYF
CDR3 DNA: TGTGCCAGCAGTTACATGGGTTGGGACGGCTACGAGCAGTACTTC

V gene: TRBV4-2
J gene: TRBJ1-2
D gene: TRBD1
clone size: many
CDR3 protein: CASSQTDRGKGGYTF
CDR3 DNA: TGTGCCAGCAGCCAAACGGACAGGGGTAAAGGTGGCTACACCTTC

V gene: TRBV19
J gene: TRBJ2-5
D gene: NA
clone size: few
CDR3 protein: CASRAQGNVQETQYF
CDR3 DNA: TGTGCCAGCAGGGCACAGGGCAACGTCCAAGAGACCCAGTACTTC